A selection of T cell receptor beta chains follows, all from one sample in a study of blood T cell repertoires in COVID-19. TCRdb keeps only in-frame clones here, not all; method: immunoSEQ multiplex PCR. Of around 700,000 clones listed, more than 80% are singletons. The sample comprised peripheral blood. The receptor set was obtained from a woman younger than 35 with acute or convalescent COVID-19. Each CDR3 is given without its conserved first and last residue. D genes are given only for firm matches.

v_call: TRBV20-1
d_call: NA
cdr3_aa: SGQTVNEQF

v_call: TRBV7-9
d_call: TRBD1
cdr3_aa: ASGDRLNTEAF

v_call: TRBV28
d_call: NA
cdr3_aa: ASGGPNYGYT

v_call: TRBV28
d_call: TRBD2
cdr3_aa: ASSLAGGRDTQY

v_call: TRBV10-3
d_call: TRBD1
cdr3_aa: AITGQGDLGYT

v_call: TRBV19
d_call: TRBD2
cdr3_aa: ASSWSSGENEQF

v_call: TRBV5-4
d_call: NA
cdr3_aa: ASSPERAQETQY

v_call: TRBV7-2
d_call: NA
cdr3_aa: ASSEAGGEKLF

v_call: TRBV30
d_call: TRBD1
cdr3_aa: AWSVPRQGKYEQF

v_call: TRBV20-1
d_call: TRBD1
cdr3_aa: SASRTGPSYEQY

v_call: TRBV4-1
d_call: NA
cdr3_aa: ASSQVQSAEQY

v_call: TRBV7-2
d_call: NA
cdr3_aa: ASSLQVNTEAF

v_call: TRBV3-1/TRBV3-2
d_call: NA
cdr3_aa: ASSQAPGLSDSPLH

v_call: TRBV5-1
d_call: NA
cdr3_aa: ASSSGAGSTNEKLF

v_call: TRBV19
d_call: NA
cdr3_aa: ASSISGETQY

v_call: TRBV4-2
d_call: TRBD2
cdr3_aa: ASSQGWTSGDPYNEQF

v_call: TRBV7-9
d_call: TRBD1
cdr3_aa: ASSLRYRQGENEQF

v_call: TRBV3-1/TRBV3-2
d_call: NA
cdr3_aa: ASSQGAGGREQY

v_call: TRBV4-3
d_call: NA
cdr3_aa: ASSPGSGDNEQF

v_call: TRBV3-1/TRBV3-2
d_call: TRBD2
cdr3_aa: ASSQRTSGETQY

v_call: TRBV7-8
d_call: NA
cdr3_aa: ASSLAGPNSNQPQH

v_call: TRBV7-9
d_call: NA
cdr3_aa: ASSLGQRGAF

v_call: TRBV5-1
d_call: TRBD2
cdr3_aa: ASSLGLAGGNEQF

v_call: TRBV6-4
d_call: TRBD2
cdr3_aa: ASSDGGGSTDTQY

v_call: TRBV4-1
d_call: NA
cdr3_aa: ASSNRGIDTQY

v_call: TRBV7-9
d_call: TRBD2
cdr3_aa: ASSWRTSGSSYEQY

v_call: TRBV5-5
d_call: TRBD2
cdr3_aa: ASSPELAGGWATDTQY

v_call: TRBV7-9
d_call: NA
cdr3_aa: ASSLAGDSPLH

v_call: TRBV7-2
d_call: NA
cdr3_aa: ASSSRPGLADNEQF

v_call: TRBV7-9
d_call: NA
cdr3_aa: ASSTFPRTGNTIY

v_call: TRBV4-1
d_call: NA
cdr3_aa: ASSQDILWRPQH

v_call: TRBV10-2
d_call: NA
cdr3_aa: ASSESRVSPGL

v_call: TRBV21-1
d_call: NA
cdr3_aa: ASSKAHGGLVPGYT

v_call: TRBV3-1/TRBV3-2
d_call: TRBD2
cdr3_aa: ASSQASGGYEQY

v_call: TRBV5-1
d_call: NA
cdr3_aa: ASRRDTEYGYT

v_call: TRBV11-2
d_call: TRBD1
cdr3_aa: ASSLGSPGQGFQPQH

v_call: TRBV15
d_call: TRBD1
cdr3_aa: ATSRVGTGKDTEAF

v_call: TRBV29-1
d_call: NA
cdr3_aa: SVIFNEKLF

v_call: TRBV6-5
d_call: NA
cdr3_aa: ASRTGNYGYT

v_call: TRBV13
d_call: TRBD2
cdr3_aa: ASSRLAGEGNIQY

v_call: TRBV21-1
d_call: NA
cdr3_aa: ASSKPPSRGGRTGTGCGYT

v_call: TRBV7-2
d_call: NA
cdr3_aa: ASSPQNYEQY

v_call: TRBV21-1
d_call: NA
cdr3_aa: ASSKTGRIYGYT

v_call: TRBV18
d_call: TRBD1
cdr3_aa: ASSPPRGQINQPQH

v_call: TRBV12-3/TRBV12-4
d_call: NA
cdr3_aa: ASSFSSTEAF

v_call: TRBV19
d_call: TRBD1
cdr3_aa: ASSGIGGAGSEQY

v_call: TRBV30
d_call: TRBD2
cdr3_aa: AWIASGGLYNEQF